What follows are 16 T cell receptor beta chains derived from one specimen sequenced in a study of cytotoxic CD8 clonotypes in ibrutinib-treated CLL. Here immunoSEQ multiplex PCR was the method, and the copy in TCRdb shows in-frame clones only, minus some. The sample carries tens of thousands of clones, roughly 84% recorded once. Sequences were derived from PBMCs, sampled before ibrutinib treatment. These receptors were collected from a human donor with chronic lymphocytic leukemia.

This sequence joins TRBV7-8 and TRBJ2-5; TRBD2 matches 8 bases. V shed 5 bases and J 5 bases; nucleotides not matched to a gene: 10. This CDR3 comprises 15 residues. CDR1 is SGHVS, CDR2 FQNEAQ, per germline. DNA of the CDR3: TGTGCCAGCAGCGCGTTGAGCGGGAGAGGGGAGACCCAGTACTTC. Protein product: CASSALSGRGETQYF.

J is TRBJ1-5 and V is TRBV5-6, with TRBD1 matching 9 bases. Germline V lookup: CDR1 SGHDT, CDR2 YYEEEE. J gave up 0 bases and V 4 bases, and 14 bases lay outside the gene matches. The CDR3 consists of 19 residues. The CDR3 region is CASSAYSGTGSYSNQPQHF. The CDR3 region has the DNA TGTGCCAGCAGCGCCTACTCCGGGACAGGGAGCTATAGCAATCAGCCCCAGCATTTT.

This clone has just a few counts. At the DNA level, this CDR3 is encoded by other sequences in the same sample as well. The chain joins TRBV27 to TRBJ1-3, with no clear D. The CDR3 extends over 13 amino acids. V lost 6 bases to trimming and J lost 0 bases, with 6 bases between them. CDR1 and CDR2 (germline): MNHEY, SMNVEV (reference sequence). The CDR3 loop reads CASSWDSGNTIYF. The CDR3 region has the DNA TGTGCCAGCAGCTGGGACTCTGGAAACACCATATATTTT.

The rearrangement uses TRBV19 and TRBJ2-7; 9 nucleotides agree with TRBD1. The CDR3 consists of 14 residues. Germline V gene data show CDR1 as LNHDA and CDR2 as SQIVND (reference sequence). The junction had 5 bases not matched to a gene; V was cut back by 3 bases and J by 5 bases. The CDR3 protein is CASSMGQGGHEQYF. In DNA form, the CDR3 reads TGTGCCAGTAGTATGGGACAGGGTGGGCACGAGCAGTACTTC.

This chain links TRBV5-1 with TRBJ1-1, with D possibly matching TRBD1 (6 bases). The CDR3 covers 14 residues. Trimming stripped 1 base from V and 1 base from J, with 8 bases between. Germline CDR1 is SGHRS and CDR2 is YFSETQ. In DNA form, the CDR3 reads TGCGCCAGCAGCTTGTTGACAGGGAACACTGAAGCTTTCTTT. Amino acids: CASSLLTGNTEAFF.

The rearrangement joins TRBV27 to TRBJ2-1, with D tentatively TRBD2 (5 bases). The V end lost 0 bases, the J end lost 0 bases, and 15 bases lay between the germline ends. The CDR3 covers 18 residues. Germline loops: CDR1 MNHEY, CDR2 SMNVEV (reference sequence). CDR3 sequence (DNA): TGTGCCAGCAGTTTATCCCGCCGAGGGCCCAGCTCCTACAATGAGCAGTTCTTC. Encoded protein: CASSLSRRGPSSYNEQFF.

V gene TRBV27 combines with J gene TRBJ2-7, with TRBD2 matching 8 bases. Germline trimming cut 7 bases from V and 0 bases from J; bases unmatched to any gene: 5. This CDR3 contains 14 residues. The germline gives CDR1 MNHEY, CDR2 SMNVEV (reference sequence). The CDR3: CASTQSGGSYEQYF. The CDR3 nucleotides read TGTGCCAGCACCCAGAGCGGGGGCTCCTACGAGCAGTACTTC.

The CDR3 here is CASSQEEGGYTDTQYF. CDR3 nucleotide sequence: TGCGCCAGCAGCCAAGAGGAGGGCGGATACACAGATACGCAGTATTTT. This rearrangement joins TRBV4-1 to TRBJ2-3; D is perhaps TRBD2 (6 bases). Germline V gives CDR1 MGHRA, CDR2 YSYEKL. This CDR3 region has 16 residues. Trimming removed 0 bases at V and 2 bases at J, with 12 bases between.

The chain is built from TRBV4-3 and TRBJ2-7; 7 positions match TRBD2. This CDR3 has 18 residues. Per germline, CDR1 LGHNA and CDR2 YSLEER. V gave up 0 bases and J gave up 2 bases; unmatched junction bases: 13. The CDR3 DNA reads TGCGCCAGCAGCCAAGAAAACACGGCTAGCGGTTACCCCTACGAGCAGTACTTC. It is translated as CASSQENTASGYPYEQYF.

The chain combines TRBV5-1 with TRBJ1-4; 10 bases fit TRBD1. Germline loops: CDR1 SGHRS, CDR2 YFSETQ. This CDR3 spans 18 amino acids. Trimming removed 1 base from V and 11 bases from J; junction bases left unmatched: 17. CDR3 loop: CASSLSGGGRTGGWKLFF. The CDR3 nucleotides are TGCGCCAGCAGCTTGTCTGGTGGAGGGCGGACAGGGGGTTGGAAACTGTTTTTT.

The chain uses TRBV7-2 and TRBJ2-3; no reliable D call. Germline V lookup: CDR1 SGHTA, CDR2 FQGNSA. There are 14 residues in the CDR3. The V and J ends lost 10 bases and 0 bases respectively, with 14 bases between them. The CDR3 DNA sequence: TGTGCCACCAAAGAGTATTCTAGCACAGATACGCAGTATTTT. Amino acid sequence: CATKEYSSTDTQYF.

The chain uses TRBV18 and TRBJ1-1; the match to TRBD1 covers 12 bases. The CDR3 consists of 17 residues. Germline CDR1 and CDR2: KGHSH and LQKENI. V was clipped by 3 bases and J by 1 base; unmatched bases: 6. DNA of the CDR3: TGTGCCAGCTCACCCCTGGGACAGGGGGCTACGAACACTGAAGCTTTCTTT. Its translation: CASSPLGQGATNTEAFF.

The V call is TRBV18, the J call TRBJ2-3; TRBD1 might be the D (5 bases). Germline-derived CDR1 and CDR2 are KGHSH and LQKENI. This CDR3 has 13 residues. V was cut by 6 bases and J by 5 bases, with 12 bases left in between. CDR3 residues: CASSPGPGDTQYF. DNA for the CDR3: TGTGCCAGCTCCCCAGGGCCCGGAGATACGCAGTATTTT.

This chain joins TRBV19 and TRBJ1-1; possibly TRBD1 for D (5 bases). Germline CDR1 is LNHDA and CDR2 is SQIVND (reference sequence). The CDR3 totals 14 residues. V was pared by 4 bases and J by 3 bases, with 12 bases between. CDR3 sequence: CASSKPGGDTEAFF. CDR3 coding DNA: TGTGCCAGTAGTAAACCCGGGGGGGACACTGAAGCTTTCTTT.

J is TRBJ2-7 and V is TRBV5-6; 9 nucleotides agree with TRBD1. V was pared by 4 bases and J by 7 bases, with 9 bases of the junction left unmatched. Germline CDR1 is SGHDT and CDR2 is YYEEEE. The CDR3 totals 14 residues. CDR3: CASSRGQGGMEQYF. The CDR3 DNA reads as TGTGCCAGCAGCCGGGGACAGGGAGGGATGGAGCAGTACTTC.

About this clone itself: One junction end does not reproduce the germline sequence, and a read error may be involved. This chain connects TRBV29-1 to TRBJ1-2; 8 nucleotides match TRBD1. This CDR3 region has 10 residues. Germline loops: CDR1 SQVTM, CDR2 ANQGSEA. CDR3 DNA sequence: TGCAGCGTGGGGGACAGGTCGGTCGGCTTC. Translation: CSVGDRSVGF.